This T cell receptor (beta chain) was documented in a study of T cells after posttransplantation cyclophosphamide. CDR1 SGHRS and CDR2 YFSETQ come from the germline V gene. The CDR3 runs 13 residues. V lost 4 bases, J lost 4 bases, and 9 bases lay in between. Cyclophosphamide on days +3 and +4 followed busulfan-fludarabine conditioning and a marrow graft. Assay used: immunoSEQ multiplex PCR; TCRdb lists only in-frame clones, some missing. The sample holds 30,000 to 45,000 clones, roughly 78% seen once. Material: CD4+ T cells sorted from blood, obtained approximately 1,900 days after a stem cell transplant with posttransplant cyclophosphamide. This TCR was recovered from a female patient between 40 and 55 years old who received an allogeneic stem cell transplant from a related donor, was CMV-positive, and had no GVHD. Part of the T cell pool may stem from the graft donor. The gene calls are TRBV5-1 and TRBJ1-3, with D possibly being TRBD1 (5 bases). CDR3 nucleotide sequence: TGCGCCAGCAGCGAGGACAACGGAAACACCATATATTTT. Amino acid sequence: CASSEDNGNTIYF.